This TCR beta chain was recovered during a study of identifying expanded T cells in peripheral blood. The study, taken as a whole, reports: Approximately two-week clone count variance significantly increased as total template count grew. Over two and four weeks, about 17 and 20 clones changed, versus 1.2 between replicates.

Sequenced by immunoSEQ multiplex PCR; TCRdb stores in-frame clones only, minus some. The profile shows around 57,000 clones, about 87% of them singletons. V lost 0 bases and J lost 9, with 12 bases in between. This CDR3 is built from 15 residues. Germline V gene sequence: CDR1 MNHEY, CDR2 SVGAGI. This clone was detected only a few times. Its antigen is undetermined. During the collection period, no donor immune events like infections were recorded. This TCR was recovered from a person between 18 and 70 years old in good health. The sequenced sample consisted of blood. The V gene is TRBV6-5, the J gene TRBJ1-6; D is undetermined. CDR3 nucleotide sequence: TGTGCCAGCAGTTACTCGCGGGGATTCGGTTCACCCCTCCACTTT. Residues: CASSYSRGFGSPLHF.